The entry that follows covers one T cell receptor beta chain sequence. Its recognized antigen is unknown. Base qualities are missing; no much larger clone stands one base away. The data were taken from a study of blood T cell repertoires in COVID-19 (dated by TCRdb to the early 2020s). With respect to the entire study: Samples from collaborators originated in the United States, Italy and Spain and spanned both the acute and convalescent phases of COVID-19. The prospective study material was composed of cDNA or gDNA derived from T cells, B-cell-depleted T cells, or PBMCs. HLA class I and class II types, where available, came from metadata supplied by the sample provider rather than from assay-based typing. A de-identified subject ID, COVID-19 status, age in years and sex were almost always included in the sample metadata. Subjects who had been exposed to COVID-19, were actively infected with it, or had recovered from it provided the deeply sampled blood TCRbeta repertoires that made up the dataset. Samples were obtained from the ongoing ImmuneRACE study (first 160 participants) and from 1,200 or so subjects provided by 6 global collaborators. A freely available public database, intended as a resource for researchers studying the immune response to SARS-CoV-2, is where the repertoires were released. Study-wide findings and limitations: The amount of clinical and demographic metadata varied by source and participant and was provided uncurated.

Trimming accounts for 1 base at V and 2 bases at J, while the number of junction bases matched to no gene is 0. Sequences MNHNS (CDR1) and SASEGT (CDR2) are obtained from the germline V gene. There are 15 amino acids in the CDR3, from cysteine to phenylalanine inclusive. The DNA shown is the 45-base CDR3, in frame from base 1. In the prospective study, participants were roughly 18 to 95 years old, resided in about two dozen geographic areas of the United States, and were enrolled through a virtual design. In the prospective study, participants were assigned to cohorts based on the clinical history participants reported in a screening survey and a study questionnaire. Each participant in the prospective study had whole blood, serum and a nasopharyngeal or oropharyngeal swab collected by mobile phlebotomists. Over a 2-month period, participants in the prospective study had the option of providing additional blood draws and questionnaires. Prospective study blood samples were shipped either frozen or at room temperature before DNA extraction.

TCRbeta CDR3 regions were amplified from genomic DNA by means of the immunoSEQ Assay, a bias-controlled multiplex PCR. The study's own analysis went as follows. The number of nucleated cells in each sample was estimated from the amplification of reference gene primers within the assay. To quantify the absolute abundance of each unique TCRbeta CDR3 rearrangement, sequence reads were collapsed and filtered. For each sample, productive Simpson clonality was calculated as the square root of Simpson's diversity index over productive rearrangements. Not all clones reach the TCRdb copy of this immuneACCESS table, which keeps in-frame sequences only. Checked studies attribute under half of the gap to unresolved V genes and leave the rest unexplained. The V and J calls and the clone size are those of that table, but D and trimming were determined from the DNA. In this sample the table shows a few hundred thousand clones, over 75% of which occur a single time. The leading ten clones occupy 3% to 3.5% of the sample.

The rearranged chain carries TRBV6-1 and TRBJ2-7; a stretch of 12 junction bases matches TRBD2. Sequencing was done on a sample of PBMCs or T cells enriched from blood (not recorded which). The TCR sequence derives from a woman in her late teens or twenties in a cohort exposed to, infected with or recovered from COVID-19 (not recorded which). The nucleotide sequence reads as follows: TGTGCCAGCAGTGAAGGGACTAGCGGGACCTACGAGCAGTACTTC. It encodes CASSEGTSGTYEQYF.